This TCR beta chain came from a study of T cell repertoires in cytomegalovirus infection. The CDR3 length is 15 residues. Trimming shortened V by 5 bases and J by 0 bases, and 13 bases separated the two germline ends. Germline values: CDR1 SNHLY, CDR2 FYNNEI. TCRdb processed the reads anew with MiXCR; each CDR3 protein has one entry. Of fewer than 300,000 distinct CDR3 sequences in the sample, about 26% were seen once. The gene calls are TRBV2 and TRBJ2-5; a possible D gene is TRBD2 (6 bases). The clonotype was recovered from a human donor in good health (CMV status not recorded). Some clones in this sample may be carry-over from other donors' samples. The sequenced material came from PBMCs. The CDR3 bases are TGTGCCAGCAGTAGGTCTAGCGTAAACCAAGAGACCCAGTACTTC. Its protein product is CASSRSSVNQETQYF.